The sequence of this T cell receptor (beta chain) was determined in a study of PD-1 blockade in mismatch repair-deficient tumors (dated by TCRdb to 2016 to 2017). Broadly, across the study: The trial enrolled more than 85 consecutive patients with about a dozen mismatch repair-deficient cancer types between 2013 and late 2016, all previously treated and progressing. Deep sequencing of TCR CDR3 regions was used to track tumor-associated T cell clones in peripheral blood of patients responding to PD-1 blockade. Points the paper makes about the study in general: Three of seven peptides elicited clonal expansion, yielding 140 to 150 unique blood TCRs, seven also found in tumor; all positive peptides derived from frameshift mutations. Tumor-resident clones, often undetectable in blood before treatment, expanded rapidly after pembrolizumab and then contracted, generally before radiologic responses.

The CDR3 runs 13 residues from the cysteine to the phenylalanine. Only the CDR3 DNA stays, 39 bases, in frame from base 1. V is shortened by 4 bases, J by 2 bases, and the region joining them spans 12 bases. CDR1 and CDR2, looked up from the germline V gene (reference sequence), are GTSNPN and SVGIG. The sample's time point, from its label and the paper: roughly 11-day in vitro stimulation with candidate neoantigen peptide 2. For every enrolled patient, mismatch repair deficiency was confirmed by either polymerase chain reaction or immunohistochemistry. A few patients who responded to pembrolizumab therapy underwent TCR sequencing. Each of over five ELISpot-reactive candidate neoantigen peptides was used in an approximately 9-day in vitro stimulation prior to TCR sequencing. A control culture without peptide was run identically and served as baseline for clone fold-change calculations. The phase II trial prospectively evaluated PD-1 blockade with pembrolizumab in advanced mismatch repair-deficient cancers, independent of tissue of origin.

As regards this clone: Its specific antigen is unknown. Per-base qualities were not stored, and no clone one base away is much larger.

The library was obtained by the immunoSEQ multiplex PCR assay. For the original study's pipeline: A clone was classified as neoantigen-specific if the clone expanded significantly in response to the relevant peptide and did not expand significantly in response to any other peptide tested. TCRdb stores this immuneACCESS table with in-frame sequences only. Part of the clones is absent; in the studies checked, under half of the shortfall reflects unresolved V genes, and no reason is known for the rest. That table is the source of V, J and clone size, and D and trimming were worked out from the DNA. In this sample the table shows about 10,000 clones, about 90% of which occur a single time. The ten biggest clones cover roughly a fifth of the sample.

The TCR was taken from an adult with mismatch repair-deficient cancer. The rearranged chain carries TRBV30 and TRBJ2-7; the D gene is unclear. Material: cells cultured in vitro, obtained from a patient treated with pembrolizumab. The DNA is TGTGCCTGGACCCCGACCGTCGCCTACGAGCAGTACTTC. This translates into CAWTPTVAYEQYF.